The 23 T cell receptor beta chains in this list originate from one sample, sequenced in a study of blood T cell repertoires in COVID-19. Profiled with immunoSEQ multiplex PCR; TCRdb holds only in-frame clones, not every one. The sample yields under 250,000 clones, roughly 84% seen once. The sample was peripheral blood. Receptors originate from a man aged 45-60 years who had recovered from COVID-19.

This chain uses TRBV24-1 with TRBJ1-5; perhaps TRBD1 as D (6 bases). V lost 4 bases, J lost 0 bases, and 12 bases lay in between. Germline-derived CDR1 and CDR2 are KGHDR and SFDVKD. The CDR3 runs to 16 residues. The DNA for the CDR3 is TGTGCCACCAGTGACACGACAGGTTCTAGCAATCAGCCCCAGCATTTT. It specifies CATSDTTGSSNQPQHF.

This clone was recorded once. The V gene is TRBV6-5, the J gene TRBJ1-1, with 7 bases lining up with TRBD1. Germline V gives CDR1 MNHEY, CDR2 SVGAGI. This CDR3 has 13 residues. Trimming cost V 8 bases and J 6 bases; bases outside gene matches: 9. The CDR3: CASQRQGVPEAFF. The CDR3 DNA sequence: TGTGCCAGCCAAAGACAGGGAGTCCCTGAAGCTTTCTTT.

This clone occurred once. This chain joins TRBV2 and TRBJ1-4; a possible D gene is TRBD1 (5 bases). V was cut by 6 bases and J by 4 bases, with 15 bases left in between. Germline V gene lookup returns CDR1 SNHLY and CDR2 FYNNEI. CDR3 length: 15 residues. Here the CDR3 reads CASRWGDYNNEKLFF. CDR3 nucleotides: TGTGCCAGCAGGTGGGGGGACTATAATAATGAAAAACTGTTTTTT.

This clone has more than one count but fewer than ten. V and J are TRBV19 and TRBJ2-7; a weak D match, TRBD1 (5 bases). Trimming took off 3 bases at V and 3 bases at J, with 15 bases between the two ends. Germline V gene data show CDR1 as LNHDA and CDR2 as SQIVND (reference sequence). The CDR3 is 15 residues long. CDR3 sequence: CASSIGQGNGYEQYF. In DNA form, the CDR3 reads TGTGCCAGTAGTATCGGGCAGGGCAATGGCTACGAGCAGTACTTC.

A word on this clone: Within the sample, other DNA sequences also encode this same CDR3. This chain links TRBV28 with TRBJ2-7; 7 bases are a match to TRBD2. J was trimmed by 0 bases and V by 3 bases; bases with no gene match: 5. This CDR3 spans 15 amino acids. CDR1 is MDHEN and CDR2 is SYDVKM in the germline V gene. The CDR3 nucleotides are TGTGCCAGCAGTTTGTCTGGCGGGAGCTCCTACGAGCAGTACTTC. Amino acids: CASSLSGGSSYEQYF.

The V gene is TRBV27, the J gene TRBJ2-6; a weak D match, TRBD1 (6 bases). This CDR3 comprises 17 residues. Germline V CDR1 and CDR2: MNHEY, SMNVEV (reference sequence). Trimming stripped 5 bases from V and 0 bases from J, with 14 bases between. The CDR3 DNA reads TGTGCCAGCAGTCGGACAGCTGATCTCTCTGGGGCCAACGTCCTGACTTTC. Its protein product is CASSRTADLSGANVLTF.

This rearrangement joins TRBV19 to TRBJ1-4; TRBD1 agrees at 8 bases. The germline V gene encodes CDR1 LNHDA and CDR2 SQIVND (reference sequence). This CDR3 is built from 20 residues. The junction had 16 bases not matched to a gene; V was cut back by 3 bases and J by 1 base. The CDR3 DNA reads TGTGCCAGTAGTATGGGGACAGGCTATTCAGCCCTAGTAACTAATGAAAAACTGTTTTTT. Encoded protein: CASSMGTGYSALVTNEKLFF.

The gene calls are TRBV19 and TRBJ1-1, with a tentative D call TRBD1 (5 bases). The V end lost 8 bases, the J end lost 5 bases, and 12 bases lay between the germline ends. Germline CDR1 is LNHDA and CDR2 is SQIVND (reference sequence). This CDR3 is built from 12 residues. The CDR3 DNA reads as TGTGCCAGTTCTGGGGGGGTAACTGAAGCTTTCTTT. Translation: CASSGGVTEAFF.

The chain uses TRBV6-6 and TRBJ2-7; D gene uncertain. The germline V gene encodes CDR1 MNHNY and CDR2 SVGAGI (reference sequence). This CDR3 is built from 13 residues. V dropped 5 bases and J dropped 4 bases, with 12 bases sitting between them. The CDR3, as DNA: TGTGCCAGCAGTATTACCCGCGCGTACGAGCAGTACTTC. It encodes CASSITRAYEQYF.

This clone was seen just once. J is TRBJ1-2 and V is TRBV19, with D tentatively TRBD1 (6 bases). There are 15 residues in the CDR3. CDR1 is LNHDA and CDR2 is SQIVND in the germline V gene (reference sequence). V lost 3 bases, J lost 3 bases, and 14 bases lay in between. CDR3 in amino acids: CASSMGARRYYGYTF. The DNA of the CDR3 is TGTGCCAGTAGTATGGGGGCCCGGAGGTACTATGGCTACACCTTC.

The chain has TRBV29-1 and TRBJ2-7; TRBD2 matches at 11 bases. V dropped 0 bases and J dropped 4; count of bases not matched to a gene: 8. Per the germline V gene, CDR1 is SQVTM and CDR2 is ANQGSEA. The CDR3 is 16 residues long. The CDR3 protein is CSVEDRVSGRGYEQYF. The CDR3 nucleotides read TGCAGCGTTGAAGATCGCGTTAGCGGGAGGGGTTACGAGCAGTACTTC.

This chain uses TRBV18 with TRBJ2-2, with D uncertain. The germline V and J ends were trimmed by 2 bases and 0 bases, with 7 bases remaining between them. Germline V gene data show CDR1 as KGHSH and CDR2 as LQKENI. This CDR3 is 15 amino acids long. CDR3 nucleotides: TGTGCCAGCTCACCAGAGCTGTCGAACACCGGGGAGCTGTTTTTT. Its translation is CASSPELSNTGELFF.

This sequence joins TRBV19 and TRBJ1-5; maybe TRBD1 (5 bases). There are 15 residues in the CDR3. V dropped 7 bases and J dropped 3 bases, with 16 bases sitting between them. Per germline, CDR1 LNHDA and CDR2 SQIVND (reference sequence). The CDR3 region has the DNA TGTGCCAGTAACGGGCAGGGTGTAGCCAATCAGCCCCAGCATTTT. As protein: CASNGQGVANQPQHF.

This clone appeared once. The V call is TRBV30, the J call TRBJ1-5; 8 bases are shared with TRBD1. The V gene's germline CDR1 is GTSNPN and CDR2 SVGIG (reference sequence). CDR3 size: 15 residues. V lost 1 base, J lost 4 bases, and 6 bases stayed unmatched. In DNA form, the CDR3 reads TGTGCCTGGAGTGCGACAGGGGCGCGGAATCAGCCCCAGCATTTT. It translates to CAWSATGARNQPQHF.

The gene calls are TRBV27 and TRBJ2-1; 12 nucleotides line up with TRBD2. V shed 8 bases, J shed 2 bases, and the junction held 7 bases outside the gene matches. The CDR3 is made up of 16 amino acids. Germline values: CDR1 MNHEY, CDR2 SMNVEV (reference sequence). CDR3: CASAPRLAGAYNEQFF. The CDR3, as DNA: TGTGCCAGCGCCCCGCGACTAGCGGGAGCCTACAATGAGCAGTTCTTC.

This sequence joins TRBV7-6 and TRBJ2-1, with 8 positions matching TRBD1. V lost 4 bases and J lost 4; bases outside the gene matches: 9. CDR1 and CDR2 (germline): SGHVS, FNYEAQ. This CDR3 contains 16 residues. The CDR3 sequence is CASSSRGRGQYNEQFF. The CDR3 coding sequence is TGTGCCAGCAGCTCAAGGGGCAGGGGGCAGTACAATGAGCAGTTCTTC.

V is TRBV19 and J is TRBJ1-5; 7 positions agree with TRBD1. CDR1 and CDR2 (germline): LNHDA, SQIVND (reference sequence). V trimming: 7 bases; J trimming: 5 bases; junction bases outside the gene matches: 17. The length of the CDR3 is 17 residues. The CDR3 region has the DNA TGTGCCAGTAACAACCCGGGACAGACAGCTCGGCATCAGCCCCAGCATTTT. This encodes CASNNPGQTARHQPQHF.

This clone was seen once. This chain connects TRBV6-5 to TRBJ1-2; D might be TRBD1 (5 bases). V dropped 4 bases and J dropped 8 bases, with 11 bases sitting between them. The germline CDR1 and CDR2 sequences are MNHEY and SVGAGI. CDR3 size: 12 residues. The CDR3 sequence is CASSSTVGGYTF. In DNA form, the CDR3 reads TGTGCCAGCAGTTCGACAGTGGGGGGCTACACCTTC.

This chain links TRBV5-4 with TRBJ1-3; D might be TRBD1 (5 bases). Per the germline V gene, CDR1 is SGHNT and CDR2 is YYREEE (reference sequence). The CDR3 contains 17 residues. Trimming removed 1 base from V and 0 bases from J, with 14 bases in between. The CDR3 region is CASSLRIEQGSGNTIYF. Here the CDR3 DNA reads TGTGCCAGCAGCTTGAGGATCGAGCAGGGCTCTGGAAACACCATATATTTT.

This sequence joins TRBV7-2 and TRBJ2-5, with D tentatively TRBD2 (5 bases). This CDR3 has 13 residues. Germline CDR1 is SGHTA and CDR2 is FQGNSA. The V and J ends lost 2 bases and 4 bases respectively, with 8 bases between them. CDR3 in amino acids: CASSLQRRETQYF. Written as DNA, the CDR3 is TGTGCCAGCAGCTTACAGCGGAGAGAGACCCAGTACTTC.

The chain links TRBV14 to TRBJ2-4; 11 nucleotides agree with TRBD2. In germline, CDR1 is SGHDN, CDR2 FVKESK. CDR3 size: 20 residues. V was pared by 0 bases and J by 4 bases, with 14 bases of the junction left unmatched. As DNA, the CDR3 is TGTGCCAGCAGCCAAGATCCCCCTAGCGGGAGGAGGGGGGGTAAAAACATTCAGTACTTC. Its translation is CASSQDPPSGRRGGKNIQYF. The full variable domain, completed using reference TRBV14 and TRBJ2-4, is EAGVTQFPSHSVIEKGQTVTLRCDPISGHDNLYWYRRVMGKEIKFLLHFVKESKQDESGMPNNRFLAERTGGTYSTLKVQPAELEDSGVYFCASSQDPPSGRRGGKNIQYFGAGTRLSVL.

This clone was seen once. The chain combines TRBV9 with TRBJ1-1; D remains ambiguous. Germline-derived CDR1 and CDR2 are SGDLS and YYNGEE. Trimming stripped 3 bases from V and 1 base from J, with 16 bases between. The CDR3 sequence is 16 residues long. The DNA for the CDR3 is TGTGCCAGCAGCGCGGAGGCAGGCCGAGGGAACACTGAAGCTTTCTTT. The encoded protein is CASSAEAGRGNTEAFF.

This sequence joins TRBV5-4 and TRBJ1-2; 8 nucleotides line up with TRBD1. Germline loops: CDR1 SGHNT, CDR2 YYREEE (reference sequence). V lost 3 bases to trimming and J lost 2 bases; unmatched junction nucleotides: 3. This CDR3 is 14 amino acids long. Here the CDR3 DNA reads TGTGCCAGCAGCTATAACAGGGGGAACTATGGCTACACCTTC. This gives the protein CASSYNRGNYGYTF.